This T cell receptor beta chain was identified during a study of OX40 agonist ivuxolimab in advanced cancers. As to this clone: What it binds is unknown. Its ends do not fully match the called genes, so a read error is possible.

The repertoire was sequenced with immunoSEQ multiplex PCR; TCRdb's copy has only in-frame clones and lacks some. The data show about 55,000 clones, 80% seen once. Findings and limits, study-wide: The work left the antigen specificity of expanded peripheral T cells undetermined. At doses 0.1 to 3.0 mg/kg, CD4+ and CD8+ clones expanded. Some nonresponders likewise displayed low normalized T-cell clonal expansion. Some of the lowest clonal expansion was seen in partial responders at 0.1-3.0 mg/kg.

There are 11 residues in the CDR3. The germline V gene has CDR1 LNHDA and CDR2 SQIVND (reference sequence). This receptor was obtained from an adult with an advanced solid tumor such as melanoma, head and neck, liver or kidney cancer. This specimen consisted of CD4+ or CD8+ T cells sorted from blood, obtained in a trial of the OX40 agonist ivuxolimab. V and J are TRBV19 and TRBJ1-1; unclear D gene. The CDR3 DNA reads as TGTGTCAGTAGTATCCACAGTGAAGCTTTCTTT. Translation gives CVSSIHSEAFF.